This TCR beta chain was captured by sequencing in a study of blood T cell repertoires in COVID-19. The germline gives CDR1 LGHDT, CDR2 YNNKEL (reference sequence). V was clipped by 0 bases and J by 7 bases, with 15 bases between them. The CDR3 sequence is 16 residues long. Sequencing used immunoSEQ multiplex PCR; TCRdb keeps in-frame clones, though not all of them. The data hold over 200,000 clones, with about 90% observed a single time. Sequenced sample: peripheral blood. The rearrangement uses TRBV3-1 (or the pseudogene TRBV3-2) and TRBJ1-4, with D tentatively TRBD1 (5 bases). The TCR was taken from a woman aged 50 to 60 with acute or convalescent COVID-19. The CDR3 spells CASSQDRGVVVEKLFF. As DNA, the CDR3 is TGTGCCAGCAGCCAAGATCGGGGGGTCGTGGTTGAAAAACTGTTTTTT.